This record looks at one T cell receptor (beta chain) sequence and its context. Sequencing was performed with immunoSEQ multiplex PCR; in TCRdb, only in-frame clones are kept and a portion is missing. This table has 100,000 to 150,000 clones, approximately 80% appearing once. This record comes from a study of blood T cell repertoires in COVID-19. V was pared by 0 bases and J by 8 bases, with 10 bases between. Germline CDR1 SGHNT, CDR2 YENEEA. The CDR3 is 13 residues long. This clonotype was obtained from a woman in her 70s with acute or convalescent COVID-19. V and J are TRBV11-3 and TRBJ1-2; D remains ambiguous. Sample: peripheral blood. The CDR3 region has the DNA TGTGCCAGCAGCTTAGATCAGGTTTCCGGCTACACCTTC. Translated, it gives CASSLDQVSGYTF.